This T cell receptor beta chain was found in a study of blood T cell repertoires in COVID-19 (dated by TCRdb to 2019 to 2021). In terms of the full investigation: Samples covering the acute and convalescent phases of COVID-19 were provided by collaborators in the United States, Italy and Spain. The prospective study material was composed of cDNA or gDNA derived from T cells, B-cell-depleted T cells, or PBMCs. A de-identified subject ID, COVID-19 status, age in years and sex were almost always included in the sample metadata. The repertoires were made available in a free public database intended to serve as a resource for research on the immune response to SARS-CoV-2. Where HLA class I and class II types were available, the types were taken from metadata supplied by the sample provider, not from assay-based typing. Deeply sampled blood TCRbeta repertoires from subjects exposed to, actively infected with, or recovered from COVID-19 were included in the dataset. The samples were drawn from the first 160 participants of the ongoing ImmuneRACE study and from 1,254 subjects provided by 6 global collaborators.

TCRbeta CDR3 regions were amplified from genomic DNA by means of the immunoSEQ Assay, a bias-controlled multiplex PCR. The authors' analysis ran thus. Nucleated cell counts per sample were estimated from amplification of reference gene primers within the assay. To quantify the absolute abundance of each unique TCRbeta CDR3 rearrangement, sequence reads were collapsed and filtered. For each sample, productive Simpson clonality was calculated as the square root of Simpson's diversity index across productive rearrangements. This immuneACCESS table, as held by TCRdb, lists in-frame sequences with V and J called but not all clones. Of the missing ones, under half trace to an unresolved V gene in checked studies; the others have no known cause. V and J calls and clone size follow that table, whereas D and trimming were derived from the DNA. The sample contains 150,000 to 200,000 clones, 80% of them found a single time. The ten top clones hold 6% to 8.5% of the sample.

The collaborating institutions used their own protocols to collect whole blood in K2EDTA tubes. For TCRbeta analysis, collaborators shipped samples as frozen whole blood, isolated PBMCs, or DNA extracted from either of those sample types. V trim: 5 bases; J trim: 7 bases; unmatched bases: 12. CDR1 and CDR2 (SGHNT, YENEEA) derive from the germline V gene. The cysteine opens and the phenylalanine closes a CDR3 of 15 amino acids. Left in the record is the CDR3 DNA by itself, 45 bases read in frame from the first base. On the study overall, not on this receptor specifically: How much clinical and demographic metadata was included differed by source and by participant, and the metadata was provided uncurated.

As concerns this clone: No antigen is known for it. The record has no base qualities; no much larger clone is one base away.

The receptor's source is a man aged 55 to 70 with acute or convalescent COVID-19. The chain joins TRBV11-3 to TRBJ1-2; TRBD1 fits 8 bases in the junction. What was sequenced was peripheral blood. The sequenced DNA: TGTGCCAGCAGCAACCAACAGGGGGTTAATTGTGGCTACACCTTC. This translates into CASSNQQGVNCGYTF.